Below are 14 T cell receptor beta chains sequenced from a single sample in a study of shared clonotypes between healthy human individuals. Sequenced by immunoSEQ multiplex PCR; TCRdb stores in-frame clones only, minus some. The data hold millions of clones, with approximately 92% observed a single time. What was sequenced was naive CD4+ T cells sorted from blood. Subset indicated: CD45RA+ positively selected. Source of these receptors: a man younger than 35 in good health.

This clone has just a few counts. This same CDR3 is encoded by further DNA sequences in the sample. This sequence joins TRBV11-2 and TRBJ1-1, with D unresolved. Trimming left V 2 bases short and J 4 bases short, with 8 bases between. CDR1 and CDR2 (germline): SGHAT, FQNNGV. The length of the CDR3 is 13 residues. This CDR3 is CASSLTGGTEAFF. The CDR3 nucleotides read TGTGCCAGCAGCTTAACGGGTGGCACTGAAGCTTTCTTT.

The J gene is TRBJ2-7, the V gene TRBV7-9, with D perhaps TRBD1 or TRBD2 (6 bases each). V lost 5 bases, J lost 4 bases, and 18 bases lay in between. CDR1 is SEHNR and CDR2 is FQNEAQ in the germline V gene (reference sequence). CDR3 length: 15 amino acids. CDR3 sequence (DNA): TGTGCCAGCAGCCAGCCGGGGGCAGGGTCGTACGAGCAGTACTTC. Amino acids: CASSQPGAGSYEQYF.

To note about this clone: Different DNA sequences within this sample yield the same CDR3. This chain links TRBV7-3 with TRBJ2-5; perhaps TRBD2 as D (6 bases). Germline loops: CDR1 SGHTA, CDR2 FQGTGA. This CDR3 is 14 amino acids long. Deletions cut 5 bases from V and 1 base from J, with 11 bases between. The CDR3 DNA sequence: TGTGCCAGCAGCCCCGGGGGTGCCCAAGAGACCCAGTACTTC. Protein sequence: CASSPGGAQETQYF.

The V gene is TRBV10-3, the J gene TRBJ2-3; D is perhaps TRBD2 (6 bases). Trimming pared 6 bases from V and 2 bases from J, leaving 9 bases between. CDR3 length: 13 residues. From germline, CDR1 is ENHRY and CDR2 SYGVKD. The CDR3 loop is CAIRGGYTDTQYF. The DNA of the CDR3 is TGTGCCATCAGGGGGGGATACACAGATACGCAGTATTTT.

The chain combines TRBV19 with TRBJ2-7; tentatively, D is TRBD1 (6 bases). The CDR3 totals 14 residues. CDR1 LNHDA and CDR2 SQIVND come from the germline V gene (reference sequence). V was shortened by 7 bases and J by 0 bases, with 13 bases between the two germline ends. Here the CDR3 DNA reads TGTGCCAGTACCCCGACAGGCATCTCCTACGAGCAGTACTTC. Translated: CASTPTGISYEQYF.

The rearrangement uses TRBV5-1 and TRBJ1-1, with D perhaps TRBD1 (5 bases). CDR1 is SGHRS and CDR2 is YFSETQ in the germline V gene. The CDR3 is made up of 13 amino acids. The V and J ends lost 7 bases and 1 base respectively, with 11 bases between them. The CDR3 loop reads CASRNGQNTEAFF. CDR3 DNA sequence: TGCGCCAGCCGGAATGGACAGAACACTGAAGCTTTCTTT.

The genes are TRBV5-1 and TRBJ2-5, with TRBD2 matching over 11 bases. J lost 5 bases, V lost 0 bases, and 6 bases had no gene match. The CDR3 loop spans 16 amino acids. Germline V lookup: CDR1 SGHRS, CDR2 YFSETQ. Written as DNA, the CDR3 is TGCGCCAGCAGCTTGGGGGATAGCGGGAGGGCCGAGACCCAGTACTTC. It specifies CASSLGDSGRAETQYF.

The chain combines TRBV5-4 with TRBJ2-3, with D tentatively TRBD1 or TRBD2 (5 bases each). Germline CDR1 SGHNT, CDR2 YYREEE (reference sequence). The CDR3 is 16 residues long. V lost 3 bases and J lost 0, with 14 bases in between. CDR3 in amino acids: CASSSGATASTDTQYF. As DNA, the CDR3 is TGTGCCAGCAGCTCCGGGGCAACGGCTAGCACAGATACGCAGTATTTT.

This clone was detected only once. The rearrangement uses TRBV7-9 and TRBJ1-1; D perhaps matches TRBD1 (5 bases). Germline V CDR1 and CDR2: SEHNR, FQNEAQ (reference sequence). V gave up 7 bases and J gave up 1 base, with 19 bases separating them. The CDR3 is made up of 16 amino acids. This chain's CDR3 is CASNAVGGSGNTEAFF. For the CDR3, the DNA is TGTGCCAGCAATGCCGTTGGGGGTTCCGGGAACACTGAAGCTTTCTTT.

The rearrangement links TRBV11-2 to TRBJ2-3; TRBD2 matches at 8 bases. The junction had 5 bases not matched to a gene; V was cut back by 3 bases and J by 3 bases. The germline V gene has CDR1 SGHAT and CDR2 FQNNGV. The CDR3 length is 15 residues. In nucleotides, the CDR3 is TGTGCCAGCAGCTTCGGGGGGGTGGAGACAGATACGCAGTATTTT. This gives the protein CASSFGGVETDTQYF. The whole variable domain, filled in from reference TRBV11-2 and TRBJ2-3, reads EAGVAQSPRYKIIEKRQSVAFWCNPISGHATLYWYQQILGQGPKLLIQFQNNGVVDDSQLPKDRFSAERLKGVDSTLKIQPAKLEDSAVYLCASSFGGVETDTQYFGPGTRLTVL.

This rearrangement joins TRBV6-1 to TRBJ2-7; the D gene is possibly TRBD1 (5 bases). The CDR3 length is 14 residues. Germline V gene data show CDR1 as MNHNS and CDR2 as SASEGT. V shed 6 bases and J shed 4 bases, with 16 bases lying between them. The DNA for the CDR3 is TGTGCCAGCAGGAACCTTGTGACAGAGTACGAGCAGTACTTC. Protein: CASRNLVTEYEQYF.

This clone was recorded only once. Within the sample, other DNA sequences also encode this same CDR3. The chain employs TRBV7-2 and TRBJ1-1, with unresolved D. Germline V gene sequence: CDR1 SGHTA, CDR2 FQGNSA. V was trimmed by 5 bases and J by 1 base, leaving 8 bases between them. There are 13 residues in the CDR3. The CDR3 bases are TGTGCCAGCAGCAGCCAAGCGAACACTGAAGCTTTCTTT. Translation: CASSSQANTEAFF.

J is TRBJ1-5 and V is TRBV2, with 7 positions matching TRBD1. Germline trimming cut 5 bases from V and 6 bases from J; bases unmatched to any gene: 7. The CDR3 covers 14 residues. CDR1 is SNHLY, CDR2 FYNNEI, per germline. The CDR3 reads CASSLGQVGQPQHF. CDR3 nucleotides: TGTGCCAGCAGTTTAGGACAGGTGGGTCAGCCCCAGCATTTT.

The chain couples TRBV27 to TRBJ2-3; TRBD2 matches 8 bases. With 5 bases clipped from V and 0 bases from J, the junction kept 10 bases outside the gene matches. The CDR3 spans 17 residues. Germline V CDR1 and CDR2: MNHEY, SMNVEV (reference sequence). CDR3 DNA: TGTGCCAGCAGTCCCGGGACTAGACTCTATAGCACAGATACGCAGTATTTT. This translates into CASSPGTRLYSTDTQYF.